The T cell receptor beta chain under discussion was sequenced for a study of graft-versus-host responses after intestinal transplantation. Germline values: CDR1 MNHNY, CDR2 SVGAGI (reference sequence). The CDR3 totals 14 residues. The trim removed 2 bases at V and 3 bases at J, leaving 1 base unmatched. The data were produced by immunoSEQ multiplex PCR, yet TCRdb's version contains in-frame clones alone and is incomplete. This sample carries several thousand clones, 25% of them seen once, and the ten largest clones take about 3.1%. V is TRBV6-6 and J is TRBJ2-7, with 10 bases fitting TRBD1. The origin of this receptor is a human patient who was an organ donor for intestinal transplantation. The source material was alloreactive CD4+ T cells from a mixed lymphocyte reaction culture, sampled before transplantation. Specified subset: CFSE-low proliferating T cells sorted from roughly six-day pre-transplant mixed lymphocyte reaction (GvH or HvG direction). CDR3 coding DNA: TGTGCCAGCAGTTACGGGACAGGGGTCTACGAGCAGTACTTC. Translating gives CASSYGTGVYEQYF.